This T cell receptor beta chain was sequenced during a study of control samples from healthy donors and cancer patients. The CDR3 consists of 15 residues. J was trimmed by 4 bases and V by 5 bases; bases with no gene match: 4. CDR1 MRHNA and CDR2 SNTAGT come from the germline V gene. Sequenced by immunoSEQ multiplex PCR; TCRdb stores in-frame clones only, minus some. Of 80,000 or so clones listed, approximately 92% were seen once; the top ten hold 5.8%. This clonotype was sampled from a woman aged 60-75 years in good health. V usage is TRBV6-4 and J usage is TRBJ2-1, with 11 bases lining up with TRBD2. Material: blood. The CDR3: CASSRTSGLYNEQFF. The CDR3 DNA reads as TGTGCCAGCAGTAGGACTAGCGGGCTGTACAATGAGCAGTTCTTC.